The 22 T cell receptor beta chains below all came from one sample that was sequenced in a study of healthy donors' naive CD4 and CD8 T cells. A linear amplification protocol produced the TCR libraries from around 510 ng of total RNA. Via MiXCR, TCRdb re-called the reads, giving one row per CDR3 protein. The table lists around 200,000 distinct CDR3 sequences, around 74% of them singletons. Sequences were obtained from naive CD4+ and CD8+ T cells sorted from blood, pooled from several donors. These receptors originate from a pool of human donors in good health; the sample pools cells from several healthy donors.

V and J are TRBV5-6 and TRBJ2-7; TRBD1 agrees at 7 bases. The CDR3 length is 19 residues. Trimming at V came to 3 bases and at J to 0 bases, leaving 18 bases not matched to a gene. The germline CDR1 and CDR2 sequences are SGHDT and YYEEEE. The CDR3 sequence: CASSSPTTGPLTSSYEQYF. CDR3 sequence (DNA): TGTGCCAGCAGCTCTCCTACGACAGGGCCGCTAACGAGCTCCTACGAGCAGTACTTC.

The chain combines TRBV30 with TRBJ1-1, with a possible D match to TRBD1 (5 bases). V was trimmed by 5 bases and J by 1 base, leaving 26 bases between them. The length of the CDR3 is 18 residues. Germline CDR1 and CDR2: GTSNPN and SVGIG (reference sequence). This CDR3 reads CAWPLDVTGPRRNTEAFF. CDR3 DNA: TGTGCCTGGCCTTTAGATGTCACAGGTCCCCGCCGGAACACTGAAGCTTTCTTT.

There are a few counts of this clonotype. The rearrangement joins TRBV20-1 to TRBJ1-5; TRBD1 matches at 9 bases. This CDR3 has 13 residues. V lost 1 base, J lost 5 bases, and 0 bases stayed unmatched. CDR1 and CDR2 from the germline V gene are DFQATT and SNEGSKA (reference sequence). The CDR3 here is CSARGTGDQPQHF. The DNA for the CDR3 is TGCAGTGCTAGAGGGACAGGGGATCAGCCCCAGCATTTT.

In DNA form, the CDR3 reads TGTGCCAGTACCACTAGGGACAGGGGTTACGAGCAGTACTTC. Its protein is CASTTRDRGYEQYF. The rearrangement links TRBV19 to TRBJ2-7; 10 positions agree with TRBD1. Germline-derived CDR1 and CDR2 are LNHDA and SQIVND (reference sequence). J lost 4 bases, V lost 7 bases, and 7 bases had no gene match. The CDR3 sequence is 14 residues long. The variable domain in full, with the rest retrieved from reference TRBV19 and TRBJ2-7, is DGGITQSPKYLFRKEGQNVTLSCEQNLNHDAMYWYRQDPGQGLRLIYYSQIVNDFQKGDIAEGYSVSREKKESFPLTVTSAQKNPTAFYLCASTTRDRGYEQYFGPGTRLTVT.

The V gene is TRBV19, the J gene TRBJ2-3; 8 positions match TRBD1. This CDR3 is 15 amino acids long. CDR1 is LNHDA and CDR2 is SQIVND in the germline V gene (reference sequence). V lost 4 bases, J lost 4 bases, and 7 bases stayed unmatched. CDR3 nucleotides: TGTGCCAGTAGTACGGACAGGGTGGCATCAGATACGCAGTATTTT. Protein product: CASSTDRVASDTQYF.

This clonotype was seen only a few times. The V gene is TRBV29-1, the J gene TRBJ2-5; TRBD1 is a possible D gene (5 bases). CDR1 is SQVTM, CDR2 ANQGSEA, per germline. The CDR3 runs 13 residues. Trimming removed 3 bases at V and 5 bases at J, with 13 bases between. The CDR3: CSVEVGAGETQYF. CDR3 bases: TGCAGCGTTGAGGTTGGGGCTGGGGAGACCCAGTACTTC.

This chain links TRBV5-4 with TRBJ1-1; TRBD1 aligns across 7 bases. The V gene end was trimmed by 4 bases and the J gene end by 1 base; junction bases not matched to a gene: 7. The CDR3 spans 15 residues. Germline V gene lookup returns CDR1 SGHNT and CDR2 YYREEE (reference sequence). CDR3 protein: CASSTGPGGNTEAFF. The CDR3 DNA follows: TGTGCCAGCAGCACGGGACCAGGGGGGAACACTGAAGCTTTCTTT. The variable domain in full, with the rest retrieved from reference TRBV5-4 and TRBJ1-1, is ETGVTQSPTHLIKTRGQQVTLRCSSQSGHNTVSWYQQALGQGPQFIFQYYREEENGRGNFPPRFSGLQFPNYSSELNVNALELDDSALYLCASSTGPGGNTEAFFGQGTRLTVV.

This chain connects TRBV29-1 to TRBJ1-1; D is undetermined. Germline values: CDR1 SQVTM, CDR2 ANQGSEA. This CDR3 region has 16 residues. Trimming removed 2 bases from V and 0 bases from J, with 16 bases in between. The DNA of the CDR3 is TGCAGCGTTGAACTCGGGAGGCTTAGGATGAACACTGAAGCTTTCTTT. Translating it yields CSVELGRLRMNTEAFF.

The rearrangement joins TRBV19 to TRBJ2-1; 7 nucleotides match TRBD1. The CDR3 spans 15 residues. Unmatched junction bases numbered 4, after V lost 5 bases and J lost 0 bases. Germline-derived CDR1 and CDR2 are LNHDA and SQIVND (reference sequence). This CDR3 is CASSSGQNSYNEQFF. The CDR3 DNA follows: TGTGCCAGTAGTTCGGGACAGAACTCCTACAATGAGCAGTTCTTC. The whole variable domain, filled in from reference TRBV19 and TRBJ2-1, reads DGGITQSPKYLFRKEGQNVTLSCEQNLNHDAMYWYRQDPGQGLRLIYYSQIVNDFQKGDIAEGYSVSREKKESFPLTVTSAQKNPTAFYLCASSSGQNSYNEQFFGPGTRLTVL.

The chain uses TRBV27 and TRBJ2-1, with D unresolved. The CDR3 sequence is 15 residues long. Germline values: CDR1 MNHEY, CDR2 SMNVEV (reference sequence). V was pared by 7 bases and J by 0 bases, with 13 bases between. The CDR3 reads CASTLGLSSYNEQFF. The CDR3 bases are TGTGCCAGCACTCTAGGGCTTAGCTCCTACAATGAGCAGTTCTTC.

This clonotype was counted a few times. The genes are TRBV29-1 and TRBJ1-1; D remains ambiguous. The CDR3 totals 12 residues. Looked up from germline, CDR1 is SQVTM and CDR2 is ANQGSEA. CDR3 DNA sequence: TGCAGTCTTGTAGGCGCGAGCACTGAAGCTTTCTTT. Translated, it gives CSLVGASTEAFF.

The chain employs TRBV5-6 and TRBJ1-1; 7 bases are a match to TRBD1. In germline, CDR1 is SGHDT, CDR2 YYEEEE. V lost 4 bases to trimming and J lost 0 bases; unmatched junction nucleotides: 3. The CDR3 is 14 amino acids. Here the CDR3 DNA reads TGTGCCAGCAGCGGGACAGCCATGAACACTGAAGCTTTCTTT. Translation gives CASSGTAMNTEAFF.

Comments on this clonotype: One end of the junction fails to match germline, which may point to a read error. The V gene is TRBV30, the J gene TRBJ1-6; 9 nucleotides line up with TRBD1. The CDR3 runs to 16 residues. The germline CDR1 and CDR2 sequences are GTSNPN and SVGIG (reference sequence). In DNA form, the CDR3 reads TGTGTCTGGAGTGACCGCCGGACAGGGGTAAATTCACCCCTCCACTTT. Its translation is CVWSDRRTGVNSPLHF.

The rearrangement links TRBV29-1 to TRBJ2-7; tentative D call: TRBD1 (6 bases). With 6 bases removed from V and 6 bases from J, the gap between germline ends came to 12 bases. Germline V CDR1 and CDR2: SQVTM, ANQGSEA. The CDR3 totals 11 residues. In DNA, the CDR3 is TGCAGCGTCCCAACAGGGTCCGAGCAGTACTTC. It codes for CSVPTGSEQYF.

This chain links TRBV20-1 with TRBJ2-7, with 8 bases matching TRBD1. Unmatched junction bases numbered 9, after V lost 1 base and J lost 4 bases. Per germline, CDR1 DFQATT and CDR2 SNEGSKA (reference sequence). This CDR3 region has 15 residues. The CDR3 protein is CSARARTGLIYEQYF. CDR3 coding DNA: TGCAGTGCTAGAGCCCGGACAGGGTTGATTTACGAGCAGTACTTC.

The chain uses TRBV11-3 and TRBJ2-1; D gene ambiguous. There are 14 residues in the CDR3. V lost 8 bases and J 5 bases, leaving 16 bases between the germline ends. Germline loops: CDR1 SGHNT, CDR2 YENEEA. The CDR3, as DNA: TGTGCCAGCGGCCACCGTCGAAACAACAATGAGCAGTTCTTC. Its protein product is CASGHRRNNNEQFF.

This rearrangement joins TRBV19 to TRBJ2-7; 8 positions match TRBD2. CDR1 is LNHDA, CDR2 SQIVND, per germline (reference sequence). The CDR3 has 14 residues. With V trimmed by 8 bases and J by 6 bases, 12 bases remained unmatched. The CDR3 DNA reads as TGTGCCAGTTCGTATCGGGAGGGCCGAGGCGAGCAGTACTTC. Translation gives CASSYREGRGEQYF.

The chain joins TRBV5-6 to TRBJ1-2, with no clear D. Germline lookup yields CDR1 SGHDT and CDR2 YYEEEE. V shed 3 bases and J shed 14 bases, with 20 bases lying between them. The CDR3 runs to 13 residues. CDR3 nucleotides: TGTGCCAGCAGCTCACTTCCGGACCCTGCCAGAACCTTC. This gives the protein CASSSLPDPARTF.

V is TRBV29-1 and J is TRBJ2-7; D may correspond to TRBD1 or TRBD2 (5 bases each). The V end lost 3 bases, the J end lost 2 bases, and 17 bases lay between the germline ends. CDR3 length equals 15 residues. The germline CDR1 and CDR2 sequences are SQVTM and ANQGSEA. The CDR3 bases are TGCAGCGTTGAGAACGCCGGGACCACTACCTACGAGCAGTACTTC. Amino acid sequence: CSVENAGTTTYEQYF.

J is TRBJ1-2 and V is TRBV28; D gene unclear. Trimming left V 8 bases short and J 7 bases short, with 23 bases between. The CDR3 runs to 15 residues. Germline V CDR1 and CDR2: MDHEN, SYDVKM. The CDR3 sequence is CASRQSGSLVGGYTF. CDR3 nucleotide sequence: TGTGCCAGCCGCCAATCGGGGTCCCTCGTAGGTGGCTACACCTTC.

The CDR3 DNA sequence: TGCGCCAGCAGCCACGGTCCGAACACTGAAGCTTTCTTT. Its translation is CASSHGPNTEAFF. The V gene is TRBV4-1, the J gene TRBJ1-1; D gene ambiguous. Germline assignment: CDR1 MGHRA and CDR2 YSYEKL. There are 13 residues in the CDR3. The V end was cut by 3 bases, the J end by 1 base, with 6 bases between.

The chain has TRBV6-5 and TRBJ2-5; 7 bases line up with TRBD1. The CDR3 totals 13 residues. Germline V gives CDR1 MNHEY, CDR2 SVGAGI. The ends lost 6 bases at V and 5 bases at J; junction bases unmatched: 6. The CDR3 region is CASSLTGPETQYF. For the CDR3, the DNA is TGTGCCAGCAGCCTGACAGGGCCCGAGACCCAGTACTTC.